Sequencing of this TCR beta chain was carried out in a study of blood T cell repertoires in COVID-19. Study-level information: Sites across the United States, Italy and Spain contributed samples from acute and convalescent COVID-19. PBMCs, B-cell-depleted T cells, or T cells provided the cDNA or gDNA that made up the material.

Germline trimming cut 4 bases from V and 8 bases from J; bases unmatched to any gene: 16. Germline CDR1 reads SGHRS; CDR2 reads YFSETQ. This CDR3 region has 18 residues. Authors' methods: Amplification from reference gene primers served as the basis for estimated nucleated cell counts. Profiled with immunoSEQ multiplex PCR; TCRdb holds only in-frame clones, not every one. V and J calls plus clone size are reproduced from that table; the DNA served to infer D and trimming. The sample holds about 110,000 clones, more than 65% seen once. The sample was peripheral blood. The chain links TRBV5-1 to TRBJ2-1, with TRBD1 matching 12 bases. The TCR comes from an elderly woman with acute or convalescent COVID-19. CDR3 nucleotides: TGCGCCAGCAGCCTCCTGGGACAGGGGGCGGTGGGGGTCGATGAGCAGTTCTTC. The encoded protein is CASSLLGQGAVGVDEQFF.